This T cell receptor (beta chain) originates from a study of T cells after yellow fever vaccination. Study-wide findings and caveats: High-abundance clonotypes from the bulk population could contaminate FACS-sorted repertoires.

This clonotype occurred many times. The antigen remains unidentified. J was trimmed by 0 bases and V by 0 bases; bases with no gene match: 2. The CDR3 totals 15 residues. Germline V lookup: CDR1 MNHEY, CDR2 SMNVEV (reference sequence). From the 5' RACE reads, TCRdb called clonotypes with MiXCR, one entry per CDR3 protein. The top ten clones hold about 15% of a sample with 350,000 to 450,000 distinct CDR3 sequences, more than 5.5% of them seen once. This chain uses TRBV27 with TRBJ2-7; 7 nucleotides agree with TRBD2. The sequenced sample was PBMCs, obtained 5 days after the yellow fever booster vaccination. This clonotype originated in a man aged 25 to 40 who received the YFV17D yellow fever vaccine. The CDR3 loop is CASSLSPSGSYEQYF. CDR3 DNA: TGTGCCAGCAGTTTATCGCCTAGCGGCTCCTACGAGCAGTACTTC.